A selection of T cell receptor beta chains follows, all from one sample in a study of cytomegalovirus exposure and HLA in healthy donors. Method: immunoSEQ multiplex PCR; TCRdb's copy keeps in-frame clones and lacks some. The table has approximately 100,000 clones, 60% to 75% seen once. The source material was PBMCs. These receptor sequences come from a woman aged 40 to 50 in good health and CMV-seronegative. Both conserved end residues are part of each CDR3. D genes are given only for firm matches. The size field is filled for only some rows; it gives once, few, many or a size class.

D: NA; size: NA; V: TRBV28; J: TRBJ1-2; CDR3: CASSLLSGGSYTF; DNA: TGTGCCAGCAGTTTATTATCCGGCGGTAGCTACACCTTC
D: TRBD1; size: NA; V: TRBV7-8; J: TRBJ1-4; CDR3: CASSSETGVGNEKLFF; DNA: TGTGCCAGCAGCTCCGAAACAGGGGTTGGTAATGAAAAACTGTTTTTT
D: NA; size: NA; V: TRBV27; J: TRBJ2-1; CDR3: CASSLAQGVRNEQFF; DNA: TGTGCCAGCAGTTTAGCACAGGGAGTCCGGAATGAGCAGTTCTTC
D: TRBD1; size: NA; V: TRBV5-4; J: TRBJ2-5; CDR3: CASSLQSRGRETQYF; DNA: TGTGCCAGCAGCTTGCAGTCAAGGGGGCGGGAGACCCAGTACTTC
D: TRBD2; size: few; V: TRBV2; J: TRBJ2-6; CDR3: CASSTYQGLAGEAGANVLTF; DNA: TGTGCCAGCAGTACTTACCAGGGACTAGCGGGAGAGGCTGGGGCCAACGTCCTGACTTTC
D: NA; size: NA; V: TRBV18; J: TRBJ1-1; CDR3: CASSLGGVRTEAFF; DNA: TGTGCCAGCTCACTGGGAGGGGTACGCACTGAAGCTTTCTTT
D: NA; size: NA; V: TRBV9; J: TRBJ1-1; CDR3: CASSARGRNTEAFF; DNA: TGTGCCAGCAGCGCCAGGGGAAGGAACACTGAAGCTTTCTTT
D: NA; size: NA; V: TRBV29-1; J: TRBJ2-3; CDR3: CSVDQGSSDTQYF; DNA: TGCAGCGTCGACCAGGGCAGCTCAGATACGCAGTATTTT
D: TRBD1; size: NA; V: TRBV30; J: TRBJ2-7; CDR3: CAWSSGTGGMEQYF; DNA: TGTGCCTGGAGTAGCGGGACAGGGGGCATGGAGCAGTACTTC
D: TRBD2; size: NA; V: TRBV2; J: TRBJ2-7; CDR3: CASRAGGITYEQYF; DNA: TGTGCCAGCAGAGCGGGAGGGATCACTTACGAGCAGTACTTC
D: TRBD1; size: NA; V: TRBV7-9; J: TRBJ2-2; CDR3: CSSSPGGQGPSGKTGELFF; DNA: TGTTCCAGCAGCCCAGGGGGCCAGGGGCCCTCAGGGAAAACCGGGGAGCTGTTTTTT
D: TRBD2; size: NA; V: TRBV15; J: TRBJ2-1; CDR3: CATSITGLAGILSNEQFF; DNA: TGTGCCACCAGCATTACTGGGCTAGCGGGGATTCTTTCCAATGAGCAGTTCTTC
D: NA; size: few; V: TRBV30; J: TRBJ1-2; CDR3: CAWSRVSYGYTF; DNA: TGTGCCTGGAGCCGGGTGTCCTATGGCTACACCTTC
D: NA; size: NA; V: TRBV5-4; J: TRBJ2-7; CDR3: CASSRRDSSYEQYF; DNA: TGTGCCAGCAGCCGGAGGGACTCCTCCTACGAGCAGTACTTC